The 24 T cell receptor beta chains listed next were all sequenced from one sample in a study of cytomegalovirus exposure and HLA in healthy donors. The PCR made use of 60 Vbeta and 13 Jbeta primers. The data were produced by immunoSEQ multiplex PCR, yet TCRdb's version contains in-frame clones alone and is incomplete. The table has approximately 110,000 clones, more than 60% seen once. Sequenced material: PBMCs. The receptors originated from a female donor in good health and CMV-seropositive.

This rearrangement joins TRBV6-1 to TRBJ2-7; 11 bases map to TRBD2. In germline, CDR1 is MNHNS, CDR2 SASEGT. This CDR3 spans 15 amino acids. V gave up 4 bases and J gave up 5 bases; unmatched junction bases: 7. Here the CDR3 reads CASSAQLAGAHEQYF. In nucleotides, the CDR3 is TGTGCCAGCAGTGCCCAACTAGCGGGAGCCCACGAGCAGTACTTC.

The genes are TRBV4-2 and TRBJ1-5; 9 bases are a match to TRBD1. CDR1 is LGHNA, CDR2 YNFKEQ, per germline. V shed 1 base and J 3 bases; nucleotides not matched to a gene: 4. CDR3 length: 16 amino acids. The CDR3 region has the DNA TGTGCCAGCAGCCAAGGGGGACAGGGTGACAATCAGCCCCAGCATTTT. Its translation: CASSQGGQGDNQPQHF.

A single count supports this clone. The chain employs TRBV7-6 and TRBJ2-5; 10 positions match TRBD2. With 2 bases clipped from V and 4 bases from J, the junction kept 1 base outside the gene matches. Per germline, CDR1 SGHVS and CDR2 FNYEAQ. The CDR3 covers 14 residues. The CDR3 reads CASSLLAGAETQYF. CDR3 in DNA: TGTGCCAGCAGCTTACTAGCGGGAGCAGAGACCCAGTACTTC.

This chain links TRBV19 with TRBJ2-5, with D tentatively TRBD1 (6 bases). The germline V and J ends were trimmed by 4 bases and 2 bases, with 8 bases remaining between them. The CDR3 runs to 13 residues. Per the germline V gene, CDR1 is LNHDA and CDR2 is SQIVND (reference sequence). The CDR3 nucleotides are TGTGCCAGTAGTACAGGGACACAAGAGACCCAGTACTTC. Translating it yields CASSTGTQETQYF.

This rearrangement joins TRBV28 to TRBJ2-3; TRBD2 agrees at 8 bases. The length of the CDR3 is 20 residues. Losses at the gene ends were 4 bases for V and 1 base for J; bases not matched to a gene: 19. Germline values: CDR1 MDHEN, CDR2 SYDVKM. CDR3 coding DNA: TGTGCCAGCAGTTCCTACCTAACTAGCGGAGGGGGGTATGGCACAGATACGCAGTATTTT. It encodes CASSSYLTSGGGYGTDTQYF.

The V and J genes are TRBV10-1 and TRBJ2-3; TRBD1 aligns across 9 bases. The CDR3 is made up of 13 amino acids. In germline, CDR1 is WNHNN, CDR2 SYGVQD (reference sequence). Trimming removed 10 bases from V and 7 bases from J; junction bases left unmatched: 9. CDR3 coding DNA: TGCGCCAATTACAGGGGGCAGCCCCATACGCAGTATTTT. Translating it yields CANYRGQPHTQYF.

This chain links TRBV5-6 with TRBJ2-3; no clear D. CDR3 length: 15 amino acids. V was cut by 1 base and J by 6 bases, with 15 bases left in between. Germline V gene data show CDR1 as SGHDT and CDR2 as YYEEEE. The CDR3 loop is CASSLIPLPSDTQYF. CDR3 in DNA: TGTGCCAGCAGCTTGATCCCCCTCCCCTCCGATACGCAGTATTTT.

This chain joins TRBV7-2 and TRBJ1-1; 9 bases match TRBD1. The CDR3 loop spans 15 amino acids. With V trimmed by 5 bases and J by 5 bases, 9 bases remained unmatched. CDR1 and CDR2 (germline): SGHTA, FQGNSA. The CDR3 bases are TGTGCCAGCAGCCCGAGCCGGGACAGGGAGACTGAAGCTTTCTTT. This encodes CASSPSRDRETEAFF.

This sequence joins TRBV28 and TRBJ2-7; D is unclear. Germline lookup yields CDR1 MDHEN and CDR2 SYDVKM. The V end was cut by 7 bases, the J end by 1 base, with 11 bases between. The CDR3 totals 13 residues. CDR3 protein: CASTEPASYEQYF. The CDR3 DNA follows: TGTGCCAGCACCGAGCCCGCATCCTACGAGCAGTACTTC.

The gene calls are TRBV7-2 and TRBJ2-2, with a possible D match to TRBD2 (5 bases). This CDR3 has 14 amino acids. Germline V gene lookup returns CDR1 SGHTA and CDR2 FQGNSA. The germline V and J ends were trimmed by 5 bases and 3 bases, with 10 bases remaining between them. CDR3 region: CASSARRYTGELFF. CDR3 bases: TGTGCCAGCAGCGCCCGGAGGTACACCGGGGAGCTGTTTTTT.

The chain is built from TRBV27 and TRBJ1-2; D might be TRBD1 (6 bases). This CDR3 comprises 15 residues. CDR1 is MNHEY and CDR2 is SMNVEV in the germline V gene (reference sequence). V lost 5 bases to trimming and J lost 0 bases, with 13 bases between them. The CDR3 region is CASSPNRVTNYGYTF. In DNA form, the CDR3 reads TGTGCCAGCAGTCCAAACAGGGTTACTAACTATGGCTACACCTTC.

This clone came up once. The chain carries TRBV2 and TRBJ1-5; D is unclear. The CDR3 spans 14 residues. CDR1 is SNHLY, CDR2 FYNNEI, per germline. Deletions cut 5 bases from V and 3 bases from J, with 11 bases between. CDR3 sequence (DNA): TGTGCCAGCAGTCAGGAGGTCGACAATCAGCCCCAGCATTTT. Translating gives CASSQEVDNQPQHF. The full variable domain, completed using reference TRBV2 and TRBJ1-5, is EPEVTQTPSHQVTQMGQEVILRCVPISNHLYFYWYRQILGQKVEFLVSFYNNEISEKSEIFDDQFSVERPDGSNFTLKIRSTKLEDSAMYFCASSQEVDNQPQHFGDGTRLSIL.

The chain links TRBV19 to TRBJ1-5; 8 nucleotides agree with TRBD1. The CDR3 runs 15 residues. Trimming cost V 6 bases and J 2 bases; bases outside gene matches: 6. Germline V gene lookup returns CDR1 LNHDA and CDR2 SQIVND (reference sequence). The CDR3 protein is CASSSQGAGNQPQHF. Here the CDR3 DNA reads TGTGCCAGTAGCTCGCAGGGGGCCGGCAATCAGCCCCAGCATTTT.

This chain uses TRBV7-3 with TRBJ2-1; 8 positions match TRBD1. This CDR3 contains 13 residues. J gave up 7 bases and V 5 bases, and 4 bases lay outside the gene matches. The germline V gene encodes CDR1 SGHTA and CDR2 FQGTGA. The CDR3 DNA is TGTGCCAGCAGCCCCTGGACAGGGAATGAGCAGTTCTTC. Protein product: CASSPWTGNEQFF.

This sequence joins TRBV6-1 and TRBJ1-2; D unresolved. V was cut by 5 bases and J by 0 bases, with 4 bases left in between. Germline V gives CDR1 MNHNS, CDR2 SASEGT. This CDR3 has 12 residues. This CDR3 is CASSSSNYGYTF. The CDR3 nucleotides are TGTGCCAGCAGTAGCTCTAACTATGGCTACACCTTC.

J is TRBJ2-5 and V is TRBV5-1; weak D call: TRBD1 (6 bases). TRBJ2-7 matches the DNA end more closely, so the J call is doubtful. The CDR3 has 14 residues. From germline, CDR1 is SGHRS and CDR2 YFSETQ. In DNA form, the CDR3 reads TGCGCCAGCAGCTCTGGACAGAAGTGGGACGAGCAGTACTTC. This translates into CASSSGQKWDEQYF.

The rearrangement links TRBV5-1 to TRBJ2-5, with D possibly TRBD2 on 5 matching bases. Germline V gives CDR1 SGHRS, CDR2 YFSETQ. The CDR3 is made up of 16 amino acids. Deletions cut 0 bases from V and 5 bases from J, with 17 bases between. In DNA, the CDR3 is TGCGCCAGCAGCTTGGACTCTGCGGTGCGAGGGGAGACCCAGTACTTC. Its translation is CASSLDSAVRGETQYF.

The chain uses TRBV14 and TRBJ2-3, with TRBD2 as a possible D gene (6 bases). The germline CDR1 and CDR2 sequences are SGHDN and FVKESK. The CDR3 is 16 residues long. V was pared by 0 bases and J by 2 bases, with 12 bases between. CDR3: CASSQDLAGFTDTQYF. The CDR3 nucleotides read TGTGCCAGCAGCCAAGATCTGGCGGGATTCACAGATACGCAGTATTTT.

V gene TRBV7-2 combines with J gene TRBJ2-5, with D possibly matching TRBD2 (7 bases). V was cut by 5 bases and J by 7 bases, with 17 bases left in between. The CDR3 extends over 14 amino acids. Germline lookup yields CDR1 SGHTA and CDR2 FQGNSA. The CDR3 bases are TGTGCCAGCAGCCGAGGGGGGGCCCGGGGGACCCAGTACTTC. Translating gives CASSRGGARGTQYF.

The rearrangement links TRBV6-5 to TRBJ1-4, with D possibly TRBD1 on 5 matching bases. The CDR3 is 14 amino acids. Germline V gives CDR1 MNHEY, CDR2 SVGAGI. Trimming stripped 6 bases from V and 4 bases from J, with 12 bases between. CDR3: CASRPSGLNEKLFF. The DNA of the CDR3 is TGTGCCAGCAGGCCATCGGGACTTAATGAAAAACTGTTTTTT.

V is TRBV6-5 and J is TRBJ1-1; maybe TRBD1 (6 bases). Germline-derived CDR1 and CDR2 are MNHEY and SVGAGI. Between the trimmed V and J ends, which lost 6 bases and 6 bases, there was a span of 14 bases. This CDR3 is built from 13 residues. This CDR3 reads CASSPRKGAEAFF. For the CDR3, the DNA is TGTGCCAGCAGCCCCAGGAAGGGGGCTGAAGCTTTCTTT.

The chain combines TRBV28 with TRBJ1-5, with D perhaps matching TRBD1 (5 bases). The CDR3 is 22 amino acids. Trimming left V 2 bases short and J 2 bases short, with 31 bases between. CDR1 MDHEN and CDR2 SYDVKM come from the germline V gene. CDR3 coding DNA: TGTGCCAGCAGTTTACGGGGGACCGATGGATGGTTGGGAGTTTGGGGCAATCAGCCCCAGCATTTT. The encoded protein is CASSLRGTDGWLGVWGNQPQHF.

The chain couples TRBV5-4 to TRBJ1-2, with D uncertain. The CDR3 has 13 amino acids. Germline CDR1 SGHNT, CDR2 YYREEE (reference sequence). Trimming cost V 2 bases and J 7 bases, with 12 bases left between them. CDR3 loop: CASSFVTGGGYTF. In DNA, the CDR3 is TGTGCCAGCAGCTTTGTTACGGGTGGTGGCTACACCTTC. Full variable domain (rest looked up from reference TRBV5-4 and TRBJ1-2): ETGVTQSPTHLIKTRGQQVTLRCSSQSGHNTVSWYQQALGQGPQFIFQYYREEENGRGNFPPRFSGLQFPNYSSELNVNALELDDSALYLCASSFVTGGGYTFGSGTRLTVV.

The CDR3 loop reads CASSLHALETQYF. As DNA, the CDR3 is TGTGCCAGCAGCCTTCACGCGCTTGAGACCCAGTACTTC. The chain couples TRBV7-8 to TRBJ2-5; no firm D call. From germline, CDR1 is SGHVS and CDR2 FQNEAQ. The CDR3 covers 13 residues. Trimming took off 5 bases at V and 5 bases at J, with 12 bases between the two ends. Complete variable domain (other parts from reference TRBV7-8 and TRBJ2-5): GAGVSQSPRYKVAKRGQDVALRCDPISGHVSLFWYQQALGQGPEFLTYFQNEAQLDKSGLPSDRFFAERPEGSVSTLKIQRTQQEDSAVYLCASSLHALETQYFGPGTRLLVL.